This T cell receptor (beta chain) was documented in a study of CD8+ T cells in alopecia areata. About the study: Each day, treated patients took oral tofacitinib twice, at 5 to 10 mg per dose. Tofacitinib lasted 6 to 18 months, then 6 months off drug.

Details on this clone: Its specificity is not known.

The study's findings and limits: Mice showed TCR sharing more clearly than patients did, possibly owing to HLA.

RNA was extracted and reverse transcribed into cDNA as the sequencing template. The protocol was immunoSEQ multiplex PCR, while the TCRdb copy is restricted to in-frame clones and leaves out a portion. The table lists 120,000 or so clones, around three fifths of them singletons. Researchers took lesional scalp punch biopsies and peripheral blood from people who were alopecia areata patients. Sequenced material: CD4+ T cells sorted from blood, taken at week 0. The receptor's source is a human donor with alopecia areata.

The CDR3 region has the DNA TGTGCCAGCAGGCACGGCGGGGTAAGGTACGAGCAGTACTTC. Its protein product is CASRHGGVRYEQYF. This chain uses TRBV2 with TRBJ2-7, with a weak D call TRBD2 (6 bases). Trimming cost V 6 bases and J 4 bases, with 16 bases left between them. The CDR3 is 14 residues long. Per germline, CDR1 SNHLY and CDR2 FYNNEI.